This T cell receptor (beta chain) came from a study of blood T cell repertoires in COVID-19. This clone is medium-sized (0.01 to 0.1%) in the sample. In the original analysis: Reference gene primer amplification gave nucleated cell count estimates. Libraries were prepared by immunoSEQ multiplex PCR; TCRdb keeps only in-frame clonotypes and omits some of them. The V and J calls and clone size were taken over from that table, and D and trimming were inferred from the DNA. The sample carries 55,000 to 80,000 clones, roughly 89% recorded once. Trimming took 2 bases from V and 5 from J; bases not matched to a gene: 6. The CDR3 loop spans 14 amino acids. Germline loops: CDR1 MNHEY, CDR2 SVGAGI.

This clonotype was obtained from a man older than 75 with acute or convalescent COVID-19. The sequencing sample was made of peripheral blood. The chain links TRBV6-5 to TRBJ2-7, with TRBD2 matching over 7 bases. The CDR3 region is CASSYREAGNEQYF. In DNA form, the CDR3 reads TGTGCCAGCAGTTACCGGGAGGCAGGGAACGAGCAGTACTTC.